These 27 T cell receptor beta chains were sequenced from one sample in a study of shared clonotypes between healthy human individuals. TCRdb's copy holds only in-frame clones and misses some; the assay was immunoSEQ multiplex PCR. The sample carries some 2.4 million clones, roughly 93% recorded once. Sequenced material: naive CD4+ T cells from PBMCs. Subset of the sample: CD45RA+ positively selected. The receptors here all came from a man aged 18 to 30 in good health. Some clones in this sample may be carry-over from other donors' samples.

The chain uses TRBV5-1 and TRBJ1-2; no firm D call. V lost 3 bases and J lost 2, with 11 bases in between. This CDR3 has 14 residues. Germline V CDR1 and CDR2: SGHRS, YFSETQ. CDR3 sequence: CASSSSVANYGYTF. As DNA, the CDR3 is TGCGCCAGCAGCTCCAGTGTGGCGAACTATGGCTACACCTTC. Supplemented by reference TRBV5-1 and TRBJ1-2, the full variable domain reads KAGVTQTPRYLIKTRGQQVTLSCSPISGHRSVSWYQQTPGQGLQFLFEYFSETQRNKGNFPGRFSGRQFSNSRSEMNVSTLELGDSALYLCASSSSVANYGYTFGSGTRLTVV.

This chain joins TRBV6-5 and TRBJ1-2; D is unclear. The CDR3 runs to 15 residues. V was clipped by 6 bases and J by 2 bases, with 16 bases between them. Looked up from germline, CDR1 is MNHEY and CDR2 is SVGAGI. In nucleotides, the CDR3 is TGTGCCAGCAGGTCGACATCTCGGGCGAACTATGGCTACACCTTC. It codes for CASRSTSRANYGYTF.

This clone was recorded once. The identical CDR3 is also encoded by other nucleotide sequences in the sample. This chain links TRBV11-2 with TRBJ2-3; D is undetermined. V was trimmed by 3 bases and J by 4 bases, leaving 2 bases between them. The CDR3 covers 11 residues. Germline lookup yields CDR1 SGHAT and CDR2 FQNNGV. CDR3 DNA: TGTGCCAGCAGCTTGGCAGATACGCAGTATTTT. Translated, it gives CASSLADTQYF. The whole variable domain, filled in from reference TRBV11-2 and TRBJ2-3, reads EAGVAQSPRYKIIEKRQSVAFWCNPISGHATLYWYQQILGQGPKLLIQFQNNGVVDDSQLPKDRFSAERLKGVDSTLKIQPAKLEDSAVYLCASSLADTQYFGPGTRLTVL.

The chain links TRBV7-9 to TRBJ1-4; 7 bases align to TRBD1. CDR1 and CDR2 (germline): SEHNR, FQNEAQ (reference sequence). This CDR3 has 15 amino acids. V lost 5 bases to trimming and J lost 6 bases; unmatched junction nucleotides: 9. The CDR3 DNA reads as TGTGCCAGCAGCCAGGGGGGGGCTTTGGATGAAAAACTGTTTTTT. This encodes CASSQGGALDEKLFF. Combining the CDR3 with reference TRBV7-9 and TRBJ1-4 gives the whole variable domain DTGVSQNPRHKITKRGQNVTFRCDPISEHNRLYWYRQTLGQGPEFLTYFQNEAQLEKSRLLSDRFSAERPKGSFSTLEIQRTEQGDSAMYLCASSQGGALDEKLFFGSGTQLSVL.

The V gene is TRBV4-1, the J gene TRBJ2-2; no clear D. Germline assignment: CDR1 MGHRA and CDR2 YSYEKL. This CDR3 comprises 15 residues. Trimming cost V 1 base and J 0 bases, with 6 bases left between them. CDR3 bases: TGCGCCAGCAGCCAAGGGTTCGCGAACACCGGGGAGCTGTTTTTT. This translates into CASSQGFANTGELFF.

This sequence joins TRBV11-1 and TRBJ1-2; D remains ambiguous. The CDR3 sequence is 13 residues long. Germline CDR1 and CDR2: SGHAT and FQDESV (reference sequence). V shed 5 bases and J shed 8 bases, with 15 bases lying between them. The CDR3 sequence is CASSPSETYGYTF. In DNA, the CDR3 is TGTGCCAGCAGCCCCTCTGAGACATACGGCTACACCTTC.

The chain carries TRBV19 and TRBJ2-7; the D call may be TRBD1 or TRBD2 (6 bases each). The ends were cut back, 4 bases at V and 1 base at J, with 11 bases in the middle. Germline CDR1 and CDR2: LNHDA and SQIVND (reference sequence). The CDR3 contains 14 residues. CDR3 in DNA: TGTGCCAGTAGTAGGGGGGCGGTATCCTACGAGCAGTACTTC. This encodes CASSRGAVSYEQYF.

V gene TRBV5-6 combines with J gene TRBJ1-3, with D perhaps TRBD1 (6 bases). This CDR3 spans 15 amino acids. Trimming stripped 4 bases from V and 3 bases from J, with 14 bases between. The germline gives CDR1 SGHDT, CDR2 YYEEEE. The CDR3 is CASSGGGGRGNTIYF. CDR3 DNA: TGTGCCAGCAGCGGCGGCGGGGGGCGTGGAAACACCATATATTTT.

V is TRBV5-1 and J is TRBJ2-7, with D perhaps assigned TRBD1 or TRBD2 (5 bases each). Trimming shortened V by 0 bases and J by 7 bases, and 20 bases separated the two germline ends. The germline gives CDR1 SGHRS, CDR2 YFSETQ. The CDR3 spans 16 residues. CDR3 in DNA: TGCGCCAGCAGCTTGGCCCCGGGACCAACCTCCTTTGAGCAGTACTTC. This sequence encodes CASSLAPGPTSFEQYF.

This sequence joins TRBV2 and TRBJ1-5, with 8 nucleotides matching TRBD1. Germline assignment: CDR1 SNHLY and CDR2 FYNNEI. V dropped 4 bases and J dropped 5; count of bases not matched to a gene: 4. The CDR3 length is 14 residues. The CDR3 DNA reads as TGTGCCAGCAGTGCGGACAGGGTGTATCAGCCCCAGCATTTT. Translated, it gives CASSADRVYQPQHF.

The chain is built from TRBV19 and TRBJ1-1; 7 nucleotides line up with TRBD1. Germline CDR1 and CDR2: LNHDA and SQIVND (reference sequence). CDR3 length: 14 amino acids. J was trimmed by 2 bases and V by 7 bases; bases with no gene match: 7. CDR3 bases: TGTGCCAGTACCCCCCGACAGGGAAACACTGAAGCTTTCTTT. Protein product: CASTPRQGNTEAFF.

The gene calls are TRBV7-8 and TRBJ2-2; D is perhaps TRBD2 (6 bases). Trimming removed 0 bases at V and 1 base at J, with 6 bases between. This CDR3 comprises 15 residues. Germline V gives CDR1 SGHVS, CDR2 FQNEAQ. Written as DNA, the CDR3 is TGTGCCAGCAGCTTAGCGCGGGAGAACACCGGGGAGCTGTTTTTT. Amino acids: CASSLARENTGELFF.

This clone was detected once. A junction end diverges from the germline sequence, so it may reflect a read error. The J gene is TRBJ2-5, the V gene TRBV28; D uncertain. Germline-derived CDR1 and CDR2 are MDHEN and SYDVKM. This CDR3 has 14 amino acids. The CDR3 bases are TGTGCCAGCTTCCGGGCCACGGAGCAAGGGACCCAGTACTTC. This sequence encodes CASFRATEQGTQYF. Together with reference TRBV28 and TRBJ2-5, the CDR3 gives the full variable domain: DVKVTQSSRYLVKRTGEKVFLECVQDMDHENMFWYRQDPGLGLRLIYFSYDVKMKEKGDIPEGYSVSREKKERFSLILESASTNQTSMYLCASFRATEQGTQYFGPGTRLLVL.

The chain recombines TRBV28 with TRBJ2-7; the match to TRBD2 covers 11 bases. This CDR3 comprises 16 residues. Per the germline V gene, CDR1 is MDHEN and CDR2 is SYDVKM. V dropped 4 bases and J dropped 5; count of bases not matched to a gene: 10. CDR3: CASSSLAGGYPHEQYF. The CDR3 coding sequence is TGTGCCAGCAGTTCCCTAGCGGGAGGATATCCCCACGAGCAGTACTTC.

The J gene is TRBJ1-3, the V gene TRBV28; maybe TRBD1 (5 bases). Per the germline V gene, CDR1 is MDHEN and CDR2 is SYDVKM. The V and J ends lost 5 bases and 4 bases respectively, with 24 bases between them. The CDR3 is 18 residues long. The CDR3 bases are TGTGCCAGCAGTCCGCGGGGTGGGGCAGGACCTTTAGGAAACACCATATATTTT. Translating gives CASSPRGGAGPLGNTIYF.

This clone was observed once. This sequence joins TRBV15 and TRBJ2-7; a weak D match, TRBD2 (5 bases). Trimming pared 5 bases from V and 0 bases from J, leaving 14 bases between. The CDR3 loop spans 15 amino acids. The germline V gene encodes CDR1 LNHNV and CDR2 YYDKDF (reference sequence). CDR3 nucleotides: TGTGCCACCAGCGCAGGACTGACTGCCTCCTACGAGCAGTACTTC. Its translation: CATSAGLTASYEQYF.

In the case of this clone: Other DNA sequences in this specimen translate into the identical CDR3. The chain joins TRBV7-3 to TRBJ1-5, with D perhaps TRBD1 (6 bases). In germline, CDR1 is SGHTA, CDR2 FQGTGA. CDR3 size: 13 residues. V was cut by 2 bases and J by 5 bases, with 7 bases left in between. In nucleotides, the CDR3 is TGTGCCAGCAGCTTAGGGGGCTATCAGCCCCAGCATTTT. As protein: CASSLGGYQPQHF.

The V call is TRBV28, the J call TRBJ1-5; the D gene is possibly TRBD1 (5 bases). The V gene lost 7 bases and the J gene lost 3 bases, with 19 bases spanning the gap. Germline CDR1 is MDHEN and CDR2 is SYDVKM. The CDR3 covers 16 residues. The CDR3 nucleotides are TGTGCCAGCATACCCGTATGGGACGGAACCAATCAGCCCCAGCATTTT. This sequence encodes CASIPVWDGTNQPQHF.

V and J are TRBV7-2 and TRBJ1-4; D remains ambiguous. V was trimmed by 5 bases and J by 2 bases, leaving 6 bases between them. CDR3 length equals 13 residues. In germline, CDR1 is SGHTA, CDR2 FQGNSA. The CDR3 DNA reads as TGTGCCAGCAGCCCTACCACTAATGAAAAACTGTTTTTT. Amino acid sequence: CASSPTTNEKLFF.

This chain connects TRBV7-9 to TRBJ2-7, with D possibly TRBD2 on 6 matching bases. Trimming removed 1 base from V and 1 base from J, with 14 bases in between. From germline, CDR1 is SEHNR and CDR2 FQNEAQ (reference sequence). This CDR3 contains 16 residues. The CDR3 reads CASSLGLRELSYEQYF. The CDR3 nucleotides read TGTGCCAGCAGCTTAGGTCTCCGGGAGTTATCCTACGAGCAGTACTTC.

This rearrangement joins TRBV6-6 to TRBJ2-5; tentatively, D is TRBD2 (5 bases). Looked up from germline, CDR1 is MNHNY and CDR2 is SVGAGI (reference sequence). The CDR3 has 14 residues. V was clipped by 0 bases and J by 4 bases, with 9 bases between them. CDR3 DNA: TGTGCCAGCAGTTACTCGGCCAGCGGAGAGACCCAGTACTTC. It codes for CASSYSASGETQYF.

This clone occurred a few times. The sample holds other DNA sequences that translate to the same CDR3. The rearrangement links TRBV5-4 to TRBJ1-5; weak D call: TRBD1 (5 bases). The germline V gene has CDR1 SGHNT and CDR2 YYREEE (reference sequence). The ends were cut back, 0 bases at V and 1 base at J, with 5 bases in the middle. This CDR3 is 14 amino acids long. The CDR3 region is CASSLGGSNQPQHF. In DNA, the CDR3 is TGTGCCAGCAGCTTGGGGGGGAGCAATCAGCCCCAGCATTTT.

The CDR3 sequence is CASSGTYSGSQETQYF. CDR3 DNA: TGTGCCAGCAGCGGTACCTATAGCGGGTCACAAGAGACCCAGTACTTC. The V gene is TRBV5-6, the J gene TRBJ2-5; 7 positions agree with TRBD2. Germline CDR1 and CDR2: SGHDT and YYEEEE. This CDR3 is built from 16 residues. V shed 4 bases, J shed 2 bases, and the junction held 11 bases outside the gene matches. The complete variable domain, with remaining parts taken from reference TRBV5-6 and TRBJ2-5, reads DAGVTQSPTHLIKTRGQQVTLRCSPKSGHDTVSWYQQALGQGPQFIFQYYEEEERQRGNFPDRFSGHQFPNYSSELNVNALLLGDSALYLCASSGTYSGSQETQYFGPGTRLLVL.

The J gene is TRBJ1-2, the V gene TRBV29-1; 8 bases fit TRBD1. J was trimmed by 7 bases and V by 6 bases; bases with no gene match: 19. Germline values: CDR1 SQVTM, CDR2 ANQGSEA. This CDR3 is 16 amino acids long. The CDR3 sequence is CSVGRTGLTDRGGYTF. CDR3 DNA: TGCAGCGTCGGTAGGACAGGGCTAACCGATCGGGGTGGCTACACCTTC.

The V gene is TRBV7-8, the J gene TRBJ2-1; 15 bases map to TRBD2. V shed 3 bases and J 4 bases; nucleotides not matched to a gene: 1. Germline values: CDR1 SGHVS, CDR2 FQNEAQ. The CDR3 has 16 amino acids. For the CDR3, the DNA is TGTGCCAGCAGCTTGGGACTAGCGGGGGGTTACAATGAGCAGTTCTTC. Protein product: CASSLGLAGGYNEQFF.

V and J are TRBV4-1 and TRBJ2-5; the D is unclear. The CDR3 has 15 amino acids. Per the germline V gene, CDR1 is MGHRA and CDR2 is YSYEKL. The germline V and J ends were trimmed by 0 bases and 5 bases, with 13 bases remaining between them. In DNA form, the CDR3 reads TGCGCCAGCAGCCAAGAAAGGGCTCGGTGGGAGACCCAGTACTTC. This gives the protein CASSQERARWETQYF.

The gene calls are TRBV29-1 and TRBJ2-6; 7 positions agree with TRBD2. The CDR3 consists of 15 residues. Germline assignment: CDR1 SQVTM and CDR2 ANQGSEA. Trimming at V came to 5 bases and at J to 0 bases, leaving 4 bases not matched to a gene. CDR3 sequence (DNA): TGCAGCGTTTGGGGCGGGAGCTCTGGGGCCAACGTCCTGACTTTC. Its translation is CSVWGGSSGANVLTF. Supplemented by reference TRBV29-1 and TRBJ2-6, the full variable domain reads SAVISQKPSRDICQRGTSLTIQCQVDSQVTMMFWYRQQPGQSLTLIATANQGSEATYESGFVIDKFPISRPNLTFSTLTVSNMSPEDSSIYLCSVWGGSSGANVLTFGAGSRLTVL.